This T cell receptor (beta chain) derives from a study of Ad26.COV2.S vaccination and SARS-CoV-2 variants. Study as a whole: Ad26.COV2.S arm of COV1001 included the donor. Ad26.COV2.S, an intramuscular injection, was given once or twice 56 days apart.

Notes on the study in general: The TCR-based breadth and depth measures might underestimate overall T cell responses.

Stated treatment: 15 to 20 received Ad26.COV2.S at low or high dose, single or two shots; about 5 received placebo; per-sample allocation not given. Specimen acquisition occurred on day 63 following the initial vaccine or placebo injection. Profiled with immunoSEQ multiplex PCR; TCRdb holds only in-frame clones, not every one. The sample includes around 300,000 clones, about nine tenths seen only once; the top ten take 6.4%. Comments on this clone: The antigen is undetermined.

This CDR3 comprises 14 residues. CDR1 is LNHDA, CDR2 SQIVND, per germline (reference sequence). V lost 4 bases, J lost 1 base, and 1 base stayed unmatched. This sample comprised peripheral blood, obtained in a trial of Ad26.COV2.S vaccine versus placebo. This receptor was taken from a person between 18 and 65 years old who received the Ad26.COV2.S COVID-19 vaccine or a placebo. J is TRBJ1-5 and V is TRBV19, with TRBD1 identical over 7 bases. CDR3 sequence: CASSTRGSNQPQHF. The DNA for the CDR3 is TGTGCCAGTAGTACCAGGGGGAGCAATCAGCCCCAGCATTTT.